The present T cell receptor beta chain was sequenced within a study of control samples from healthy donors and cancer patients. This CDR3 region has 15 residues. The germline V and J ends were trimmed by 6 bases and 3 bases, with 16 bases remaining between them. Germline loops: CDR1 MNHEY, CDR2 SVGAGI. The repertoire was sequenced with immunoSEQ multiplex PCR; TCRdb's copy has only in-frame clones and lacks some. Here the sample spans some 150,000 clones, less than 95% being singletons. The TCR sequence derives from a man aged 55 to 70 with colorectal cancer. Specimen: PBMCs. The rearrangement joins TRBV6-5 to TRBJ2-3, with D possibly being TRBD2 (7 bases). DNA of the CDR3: TGTGCCAGCAGATCCGGGGGGCCGTTTACAGATACGCAGTATTTT. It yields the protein CASRSGGPFTDTQYF.